The 9 T cell receptor beta chains in this list originate from one sample, sequenced in a study of human T cells and chemical hapten exposure. Library preparation tagged each individual cDNA molecule with a unique molecular identifier. Each CDR3 protein gets one entry after TCRdb re-called the reads with MiXCR. The sample gives approximately 3,000 distinct CDR3 sequences, about 50% of which show up once; approximately 5% is in the top ten. Indicated treatment: therapeutic diphenylcyclopropenone sensitization with weekly scalp DPC. The specimen was whole blood, collected before DPC sensitization or 2, 6, or about 24 weeks after (not recorded which). Receptors were obtained from an adult with alopecia areata. Some clones in this sample may be carry-over from other donors' samples. This table probably holds off-target reads from a library built for another chain.

CDR3: CASSLDGDSPYEQYF. The CDR3 bases are TGTGCCAGCAGCTTAGATGGGGACTCCCCCTACGAGCAGTACTTC. The chain is built from TRBV11-1 and TRBJ2-7; D is possibly TRBD2 (6 bases). This CDR3 is 15 amino acids long. The germline V gene has CDR1 SGHAT and CDR2 FQDESV (reference sequence). The V end was cut by 1 base, the J end by 2 bases, with 12 bases between.

The V call is TRBV7-9, the J call TRBJ1-2, with D possibly matching TRBD1 (5 bases). The CDR3 is made up of 16 amino acids. Trimming cost V 2 bases and J 1 base, with 14 bases left between them. Germline-derived CDR1 and CDR2 are SEHNR and FQNEAQ (reference sequence). In DNA, the CDR3 is TGTGCCAGCAGCTTACCTTCCTGGCAGGGTAACTATGGCTACACCTTC. Protein product: CASSLPSWQGNYGYTF.

The sample holds a few counts of this clonotype. This chain connects TRBV6-2 or TRBV6-3 to TRBJ2-3; D possibly uses TRBD1 or TRBD2 (6 bases each). The CDR3 covers 15 residues. V lost 5 bases to trimming and J lost 3 bases, with 15 bases between them. Germline assignment: CDR1 MNHEY and CDR2 SVGEGT. CDR3 sequence reads: CASSADRRGTDTQYF. The CDR3 DNA is TGTGCCAGCAGTGCCGACAGGAGGGGAACAGATACGCAGTATTTT.

This clonotype was recorded a few times. The CDR3 DNA sequence: TGTGCTAGTGGTTTGGTTTGGGGGCAGCCCAATCAGCCCCAGCATTTT. Translation: CASGLVWGQPNQPQHF. The chain links TRBV12-5 to TRBJ1-5; tentative D call: TRBD1 (6 bases). This CDR3 region has 16 residues. The V gene lost 0 bases and the J gene lost 3 bases, with 12 bases spanning the gap. Germline CDR1 LGHNT, CDR2 FRNRAP.

This sequence joins TRBV29-1 and TRBJ2-7; 8 nucleotides align to TRBD2. The V gene end was trimmed by 7 bases and the J gene end by 7 bases; junction bases not matched to a gene: 12. The CDR3 spans 13 residues. CDR1 and CDR2 from the germline V gene are SQVTM and ANQGSEA. This CDR3 is CSGGQGTGGEQYF. DNA for the CDR3: TGCAGCGGAGGTCAGGGGACGGGAGGGGAGCAGTACTTC.

This clonotype is judged large. The V gene is TRBV10-2, the J gene TRBJ1-1, with no clear D. V was pared by 0 bases and J by 4 bases, with 9 bases between. The CDR3 runs to 14 residues. Germline-derived CDR1 and CDR2 are WSHSY and SAAADI. This chain's CDR3 is CASSESGPFTEAFF. CDR3 nucleotides: TGCGCCAGCAGTGAGTCGGGCCCGTTCACTGAAGCTTTCTTT.

This clonotype turned up a few times. V usage is TRBV29-1 and J usage is TRBJ1-5; TRBD1 aligns across 7 bases. In germline, CDR1 is SQVTM, CDR2 ANQGSEA. Trimming removed 6 bases from V and 7 bases from J; junction bases left unmatched: 12. This CDR3 spans 14 amino acids. CDR3 residues: CSVVEQGQYQPQHF. The CDR3 nucleotides read TGCAGCGTCGTAGAACAGGGGCAGTACCAGCCCCAGCATTTT.

The chain has TRBV7-8 and TRBJ2-3, with D perhaps TRBD1 (5 bases). V was shortened by 5 bases and J by 8 bases, with 14 bases between the two germline ends. Germline loops: CDR1 SGHVS, CDR2 FQNEAQ. There are 13 residues in the CDR3. As DNA, the CDR3 is TGTGCCAGCAGCGAGAGTGGGGCAGGTACGCAGTATTTT. Encoded protein: CASSESGAGTQYF. The full variable domain, rest sourced from reference TRBV7-8 and TRBJ2-3, is GAGVSQSPRYKVAKRGQDVALRCDPISGHVSLFWYQQALGQGPEFLTYFQNEAQLDKSGLPSDRFFAERPEGSVSTLKIQRTQQEDSAVYLCASSESGAGTQYFGPGTRLTVL.

This clonotype was detected only a few times. This chain's CDR3 is CASSLEAAGYTF. CDR3 DNA sequence: TGTGCCAGCAGCTTAGAGGCAGCGGGCTACACCTTC. The chain joins TRBV11-2 to TRBJ1-2; D is unresolved. This CDR3 has 12 amino acids. Germline lookup yields CDR1 SGHAT and CDR2 FQNNGV. The V end lost 0 bases, the J end lost 8 bases, and 7 bases lay between the germline ends.